These 17 T cell receptor beta chains were sequenced from one sample in a study of patients and donors after allogeneic stem cell transplantation. TCRdb re-derived calls from the RT-PCR reads in MiXCR, one entry per CDR3 protein. This sample yields around 170,000 distinct CDR3 sequences, of which 20% to 25% are seen a single time; 26% belongs to the top ten. The source material was blood, either unsorted or a sorted T cell fraction (not recorded which). The receptor source for this set is a human donor who was either an allogeneic HSCT recipient or a stem cell or donor lymphocyte infusion donor (not recorded which). It is not recorded whose cells these are; they may come from a transplant donor.

This clonotype has just a few counts. The chain has TRBV27 and TRBJ2-1; D may be TRBD1 (6 bases). The CDR3 consists of 14 residues. Germline lookup yields CDR1 MNHEY and CDR2 SMNVEV (reference sequence). V was shortened by 7 bases and J by 4 bases, with 14 bases between the two germline ends. CDR3 sequence (DNA): TGTGCCAGCACCAGCTTGACAGGTTACAATGAGCAGTTCTTC. As protein: CASTSLTGYNEQFF.

V and J are TRBV7-9 and TRBJ2-7; D unresolved. Germline CDR1 and CDR2: SEHNR and FQNEAQ (reference sequence). V shed 5 bases and J shed 2 bases, with 16 bases lying between them. The CDR3 is 15 residues long. The CDR3 loop reads CASSHQALLTYEQYF. CDR3 in DNA: TGTGCCAGCAGCCATCAAGCTTTGCTAACCTACGAGCAGTACTTC.

The rearrangement uses TRBV15 and TRBJ2-7; TRBD1 matches at 9 bases. Trimming at V came to 10 bases and at J to 5 bases, leaving 9 bases not matched to a gene. The CDR3 contains 13 residues. Per germline, CDR1 LNHNV and CDR2 YYDKDF (reference sequence). CDR3 DNA: TGTGCCAGCAGGAGGGGGACAGGGAACGAGCAGTACTTC. Encoded protein: CASRRGTGNEQYF.

The rearrangement links TRBV5-1 to TRBJ2-5; TRBD2 matches at 10 bases. Trimming at V came to 4 bases and at J to 2 bases, leaving 8 bases not matched to a gene. Germline V lookup: CDR1 SGHRS, CDR2 YFSETQ. This CDR3 comprises 16 residues. The CDR3 spells CASSVSSGRGQETQYF. The CDR3 nucleotides are TGCGCCAGCAGCGTCTCTAGCGGGAGAGGTCAAGAGACCCAGTACTTC.

V gene TRBV6-1 combines with J gene TRBJ1-2; TRBD1 matches at 7 bases. CDR1 and CDR2 from the germline V gene are MNHNS and SASEGT. The CDR3 runs to 15 residues. The V gene end was trimmed by 3 bases and the J gene end by 4 bases; junction bases not matched to a gene: 8. CDR3 sequence reads: CASSDMGQPRYGYTF. In nucleotides, the CDR3 is TGTGCCAGCAGTGATATGGGACAGCCTCGCTATGGCTACACCTTC.

This clonotype was detected only a few times. The chain couples TRBV5-1 to TRBJ1-2; 8 bases are a match to TRBD1. CDR3 length: 13 amino acids. The germline V gene has CDR1 SGHRS and CDR2 YFSETQ. Trimming took 7 bases from V and 1 from J; bases not matched to a gene: 3. The CDR3 bases are TGCGCCAGCCGGGACAGGATTAACTATGGCTACACCTTC. Its translation: CASRDRINYGYTF.

This clonotype was detected a few times. This chain links TRBV4-1 with TRBJ1-2; no definite D call. The germline CDR1 and CDR2 sequences are MGHRA and YSYEKL. Deletions cut 0 bases from V and 8 bases from J, with 16 bases between. The CDR3 has 15 amino acids. Here the CDR3 DNA reads TGCGCCAGCAGCCAAGAAACGTTATTAGCGGGGGGCTACACCTTC. This codes for CASSQETLLAGGYTF.

As DNA, the CDR3 is TGTGCCAGCAGTTTCGGACAGCCTCATGAGTATTTT. Its protein product is CASSFGQPHEYF. The V call is TRBV12-3 or TRBV12-4, the J call TRBJ2-3, with D possibly being TRBD1 (6 bases). The CDR3 length is 12 residues. Trimming took off 3 bases at V and 13 bases at J, with 14 bases between the two ends.

The rearrangement joins TRBV5-1 to TRBJ2-1; 10 bases map to TRBD2. In germline, CDR1 is SGHRS, CDR2 YFSETQ. The CDR3 length is 19 residues. Germline trimming cut 1 base from V and 4 bases from J; bases unmatched to any gene: 14. The CDR3 loop is CASSLSPWSSGSNYNEQFF. As DNA, the CDR3 is TGCGCCAGCAGCTTGTCACCTTGGTCTAGCGGGAGTAATTACAATGAGCAGTTCTTC.

In its sample, this clonotype was seen a few times. The rearrangement links TRBV5-1 to TRBJ1-3; D is undetermined. The V and J ends lost 0 bases and 0 bases respectively, with 10 bases between them. Germline values: CDR1 SGHRS, CDR2 YFSETQ. This CDR3 is built from 16 residues. CDR3 residues: CASSLAPGDSGNTIYF. In DNA form, the CDR3 reads TGCGCCAGCAGCTTGGCCCCAGGAGACTCTGGAAACACCATATATTTT.

This clonotype has ten or more counts. The chain links TRBV15 to TRBJ2-3; 7 bases agree with TRBD1. Germline lookup yields CDR1 LNHNV and CDR2 YYDKDF (reference sequence). The trim removed 1 base at V and 1 base at J, leaving 2 bases unmatched. The CDR3 spans 15 residues. In DNA, the CDR3 is TGTGCCACCAGCAGAGGGGACAGAGGCACAGATACGCAGTATTTT. Translated: CATSRGDRGTDTQYF.

The chain couples TRBV7-2 to TRBJ2-6, with 9 bases fitting TRBD1. CDR3 length: 19 residues. V dropped 1 base and J dropped 2; count of bases not matched to a gene: 9. Germline loops: CDR1 SGHTA, CDR2 FQGNSA. CDR3 residues: CASSLGVWDRVPGANVLTF. The CDR3 coding sequence is TGTGCCAGCAGCTTAGGCGTCTGGGACAGGGTCCCTGGGGCCAACGTCCTGACTTTC.

This clonotype occurred many times. The J gene is TRBJ1-1, the V gene TRBV30; D ambiguous. The ends were cut back, 3 bases at V and 2 bases at J, with 4 bases in the middle. Looked up from germline, CDR1 is GTSNPN and CDR2 is SVGIG (reference sequence). There are 11 residues in the CDR3. CDR3 in amino acids: CAWRRNTEAFF. CDR3 coding DNA: TGTGCCTGGAGGAGAAACACTGAAGCTTTCTTT.

This clonotype was picked up a small number of times. The CDR3 here is CASNWMEISYEQYF. The CDR3 DNA reads TGCGCCAGCAACTGGATGGAGATCTCCTACGAGCAGTACTTC. The chain recombines TRBV5-1 with TRBJ2-7; D not resolved. Deletions cut 6 bases from V and 0 bases from J, with 13 bases between. CDR1 and CDR2 (germline): SGHRS, YFSETQ. This CDR3 has 14 amino acids.

V usage is TRBV7-2 and J usage is TRBJ1-1; D is unclear. Germline V gives CDR1 SGHTA, CDR2 FQGNSA. V lost 5 bases, J lost 3 bases, and 10 bases lay in between. This CDR3 spans 13 amino acids. CDR3 sequence reads: CASSASQHTEAFF. CDR3 coding DNA: TGTGCCAGCAGCGCATCCCAGCACACTGAAGCTTTCTTT.

This clonotype was detected a few times. The genes are TRBV12-3 or TRBV12-4 and TRBJ2-4; possibly TRBD2 for D (6 bases). The V and J ends lost 3 bases and 6 bases respectively, with 9 bases between them. The CDR3 runs to 13 residues. The CDR3 spells CASSFPGVNIQYF. The CDR3 DNA is TGTGCCAGCAGTTTCCCGGGGGTAAACATTCAGTACTTC.

The chain is built from TRBV12-3 or TRBV12-4 and TRBJ1-2; maybe TRBD1 (5 bases). Trimming removed 2 bases at V and 3 bases at J, with 10 bases between. The CDR3 covers 14 residues. For the CDR3, the DNA is TGTGCCAGCAGTTTAACAGGTTCATACTATGGCTACACCTTC. This encodes CASSLTGSYYGYTF.